The clone carrying this T cell receptor beta chain has only a few counts. The CDR3 consists of 16 residues. The junction had 12 bases not matched to a gene; V was cut back by 4 bases and J by 5 bases. Per the germline V gene, CDR1 is SGHTS and CDR2 is YDEGEE. All of the isolated RNA was reverse transcribed, so expressed TCRB transcripts were sequenced. TCRdb's table, derived via immunoSEQ multiplex PCR, lists solely in-frame clones and lacks some. The table has a few hundred thousand clones, around an eighth seen once. CD4+ naive, central memory, regulatory and stem cell-like memory subsets were isolated by sorting on CD45RO/CCR7/CD25/CD127/CD95/CD27. Populations isolated by sorting all had purity greater than 95%. This specimen belongs to a study of beta chain features in type 1 diabetes.

Material for sequencing was naive CD4+ T cells from blood. The clonotype originates from a man in his late teens or twenties in good health. The V gene is TRBV5-8, the J gene TRBJ2-5, with 9 bases matching TRBD1. CDR3 sequence: CASSTEQGASVETQYF. Here the CDR3 DNA reads TGTGCCAGCAGCACGGAACAGGGGGCTTCGGTGGAGACCCAGTACTTC.